These 4 T cell receptor beta chains came from one sample sequenced in a study of regulatory T cells in long-lasting Graves disease. Time point noted: persistent/refractory GD, antithyroid drugs over 5 years with positive TRAb. Isolated PBMC RNA provided the starting material for the TCR library. Combining iRepertoire HTBI primers with Arm-PCR of CDR3 regions, the authors built TCR beta libraries. TCRdb passed the multiplex PCR reads through MiXCR, listing each CDR3 protein once. Here the sample spans 700,000 or so distinct CDR3 sequences, 25% to 35% being singletons. The material sequenced was peripheral blood mononuclear cells (PBMCs), taken when the disease was refractory, from a patient treated with antithyroid drugs. The receptors originated from a female donor with Graves disease.

This clonotype was found a few times. The V call is TRBV6-2 or TRBV6-3, the J call TRBJ1-2; D is unresolved. Germline V gene data show CDR1 as MNHEY and CDR2 as SVGEGT. This CDR3 comprises 18 residues. V lost 2 bases and J 2 bases, leaving 21 bases between the germline ends. CDR3 region: CASSYGRSWGSPNYGYTF. DNA of the CDR3: TGTGCCAGCAGTTACGGGCGGTCCTGGGGATCCCCCAACTATGGCTACACCTTC.

V is TRBV12-3 or TRBV12-4 and J is TRBJ1-1; D call uncertain. V lost 4 bases and J lost 2, with 11 bases in between. The CDR3 totals 14 residues. The CDR3 protein is CASSSGPENTEAFF. As DNA, the CDR3 is TGTGCCAGCAGTTCTGGTCCCGAAAACACTGAAGCTTTCTTT.

This clonotype was counted between two and nine times. The CDR3: CASSPGPASYEQYF. In DNA, the CDR3 is TGTGCCAGCAGCCCCGGACCAGCTTCCTACGAGCAGTACTTC. This chain joins TRBV7-3 and TRBJ2-7; no reliable D call. The CDR3 length is 14 residues. Per germline, CDR1 SGHTA and CDR2 FQGTGA. V shed 5 bases and J shed 1 base, with 12 bases lying between them.

This clonotype came up a few times. The V gene is TRBV10-1, the J gene TRBJ1-4; the D gene is possibly TRBD1 (5 bases). CDR3 size: 14 residues. Deletions cut 0 bases from V and 4 bases from J, with 6 bases between. CDR1 is WNHNN and CDR2 is SYGVQD in the germline V gene (reference sequence). The CDR3 nucleotides read TGCGCCAGCAGTGAGTCGACAGTTAATGAAAAACTGTTTTTT. It translates to CASSESTVNEKLFF.